This TCR beta chain was recorded in a study of T cells in Graves' hyperthyroidism and ophthalmopathy. The CDR3 regions of TCR beta were amplified from RNA transcripts. HTBI primers were employed in a first-round RT-PCR of the TCR CDR3. TCRdb independently ran MiXCR on the multiplex PCR reads; one entry per CDR3 protein. The repertoire has fewer than 650,000 distinct CDR3 sequences, more than 11% of them found once; the top ten carry almost 6%. Germline lookup yields CDR1 SNHLY and CDR2 FYNNEI. The germline V and J ends were trimmed by 4 bases and 7 bases, with 10 bases remaining between them. The CDR3 has 12 amino acids. This clonotype was counted many times. Its antigen is undetermined. Exclusion criteria comprised uncontrolled infection, other autoimmune disease, pregnancy or lactation. General study results and limits: Most clonotypes expanded in thyroid above 0.001 were likewise present in blood. Before onset, by a median of about seven months, the model predicted ophthalmopathy. Using 13 V-J features, a model discriminated ophthalmopathy from stable hyperthyroidism.

The TCR comes from a woman in her 30s with Graves' hyperthyroidism that later progressed to Graves' ophthalmopathy. The V call is TRBV2, the J call TRBJ1-1; no clear D. Sequenced sample: blood. CDR3 residues: CASSGWEDEAFF. For the CDR3, the DNA is TGTGCCAGCAGTGGTTGGGAAGATGAAGCTTTCTTT. The entire variable domain, with the rest obtained from reference TRBV2 and TRBJ1-1, is as follows: EPEVTQTPSHQVTQMGQEVILRCVPISNHLYFYWYRQILGQKVEFLVSFYNNEISEKSEIFDDQFSVERPDGSNFTLKIRSTKLEDSAMYFCASSGWEDEAFFGQGTRLTVV.